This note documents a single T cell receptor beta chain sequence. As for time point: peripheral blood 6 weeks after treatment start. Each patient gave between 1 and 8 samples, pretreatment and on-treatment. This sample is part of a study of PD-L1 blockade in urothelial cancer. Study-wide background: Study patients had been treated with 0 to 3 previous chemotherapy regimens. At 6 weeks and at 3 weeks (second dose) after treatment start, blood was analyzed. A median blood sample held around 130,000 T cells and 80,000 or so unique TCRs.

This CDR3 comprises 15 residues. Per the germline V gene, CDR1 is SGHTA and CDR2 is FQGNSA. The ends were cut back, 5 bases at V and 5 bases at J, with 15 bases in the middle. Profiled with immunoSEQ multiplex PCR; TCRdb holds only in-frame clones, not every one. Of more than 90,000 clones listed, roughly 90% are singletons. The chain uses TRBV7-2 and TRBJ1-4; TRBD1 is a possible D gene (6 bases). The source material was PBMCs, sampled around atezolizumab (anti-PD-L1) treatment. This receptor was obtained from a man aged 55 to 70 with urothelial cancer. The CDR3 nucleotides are TGTGCCAGCAGCCCGACTTGGGGGCAAAATGAAAAACTGTTTTTT. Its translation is CASSPTWGQNEKLFF.